The clone carrying this T cell receptor beta chain was seen just once. Antigen unknown. These data come from a study of T cell responses to AZD1222 COVID-19 vaccine. Notes on the study in general: Only a handful of AZD1222 recipients, roughly six in all, had baseline seropositivity.

Using immunoSEQ multiplex PCR, the repertoire was profiled, and TCRdb retains in-frame clones only, with some absent. The table has fewer than 200,000 clones, about 87% seen once. CDR1 is SGHVS, CDR2 FQNEAQ, per germline. Deletions cut 2 bases from V and 4 bases from J, with 9 bases between. The CDR3 has 13 amino acids. This sample comprised peripheral blood, obtained on day 0 of AZD1222 vaccination. The gene calls are TRBV7-8 and TRBJ2-7; D ambiguous. The source of this sequence is an adult in good health. Written as DNA, the CDR3 is TGTGCCAGCAGCTTAAATACTTTTTACGAGCAGTACTTC. This translates into CASSLNTFYEQYF.